This T cell receptor beta chain came from a study of OX40 agonist ivuxolimab in advanced cancers. Study background: Three patients, one with hepatocellular carcinoma and two with cutaneous melanoma, responded partially.

Germline V gene data show CDR1 as LNHDA and CDR2 as SQIVND (reference sequence). V lost 10 bases, J lost 2 bases, and 17 bases lay in between. This CDR3 region has 14 residues. TCRdb's copy holds only in-frame clones and misses some; the assay was immunoSEQ multiplex PCR. The sample shows 96,000 or so clones, 84% of them seen only once. The V call is TRBV19, the J call TRBJ1-2; maybe TRBD1 (6 bases). The specimen comprised CD4+ or CD8+ T cells sorted from blood, sampled in a trial of the OX40 agonist ivuxolimab. This TCR came from an adult with an advanced solid tumor such as melanoma, head and neck, liver or kidney cancer. The CDR3 DNA reads as TGTGCCACCTGGCGGGTAGGGGGGAACTATGGCTACACCTTC. This codes for CATWRVGGNYGYTF.